Here is one TCR beta chain with its context. This receptor's antigen is unknown. No per-base quality is available; no much larger clone lies one base away. The CDR3 regions of human TCRbeta chains were subjected to immunosequencing. The published analysis was carried out like this. TCRs in the repertoires were compared against a reference library of SARS-CoV-2-specific TCRs that had been generated with the MIRA antigen-specificity platform. Breadth was defined as the fraction of unique TCRs that were SARS-CoV-2-associated. Depth was defined as the fraction of total T cells that were SARS-CoV-2-associated. Using the MIRA data, each spike-specific TCR was assigned both to the spike region to which the TCR was reactive and to a CD4 or CD8 class. Log10-transformed breadth and depth values were compared by one-way ANOVA with Sidak's multiple comparisons tests. TCRdb took this table from immuneACCESS and kept in-frame rearrangements with V and J called. Such tables lack part of the clones; where checked against another copy, unresolved V genes explain under half of the gap, and the rest is unexplained. V and J calls plus clone size are reproduced from that table; the DNA served to infer D and trimming. Here the sample has 95,000 to 150,000 clones; around 87% occur a single time. The ten largest make up 3% of the sample.

The CDR3, cysteine through phenylalanine, is 14 amino acids long. The entry retains the CDR3 DNA only, 42 bases that are in frame from base 1. The germline V gene (reference sequence) specifies LNHDA as CDR1 and SQIVND as CDR2. V trim: 4 bases; J trim: 3 bases; unmatched bases: 6. Read against the paper, the sample's time point label means: about 28 days (+/-7) after the second vaccine dose. AZD1222 recipients given second doses at about 4 weeks or at about 12 weeks were pooled, since spike-specific TCR depth and breadth were not found to differ between the two schedules. Vaccinee samples came from UK trials COV001 and COV002, including a single-blind randomized controlled phase 2/3 trial of AZD1222 (ChAdOx1 nCoV-19) in healthy adults. Trial participant PBMC samples were collected at day 0 and day 28 after the second dose for TCRbeta chain sequencing. This sample stems from a study of T cell responses to AZD1222 COVID-19 vaccine (dated by TCRdb to about 2021). With regard to the full study: A total of roughly 240 trial participants underwent TCR sequencing, of whom nearly 210 received two doses of AZD1222 and about 26 received two doses of the MenACWY control vaccine. Trial participants were enrolled by age into 18-55, 56-69 and 70-plus year subgroups, with about 150, 28 and 57 TCR-sequenced participants respectively. Study-level results and caveats: After two AZD1222 doses, spike-specific TCR breadth and depth were significantly higher than at day 0 and than in MenACWY recipients. Because no day 14 peak-response samples were available, the repertoires could be characterized only after the peak T cell response. The whole spike protein was spanned by vaccine-associated CD4 TCRs, and dominant responses were seen in regions 160-218 and 743-854. Participants were mostly white British, with more females than males. The authors suggested clonal diversity may have been underestimated. The 56-69-year group was small, and its depth increase did not reach significance, likely because of low power. Only five or six AZD1222 recipients were SARS-CoV-2 seropositive at baseline, limiting conclusions about previously exposed vaccinees. Epitopes outside the regions mutated in the B.1.351 and B.1.1.7 variants were reportedly recognized by nearly half of the unique spike-specific TCRs.

Sequenced here: peripheral blood, sampled 28 days after the second AZD1222 dose. The rearrangement combines TRBV19 with TRBJ2-7, with 7 central nucleotides matching TRBD1. This sequence originates from an adult who received the AZD1222 COVID-19 vaccine. The CDR3 sequence is CASSTIAGGYEQYF. The bases read TGTGCCAGTAGTACCATAGCAGGGGGCTACGAGCAGTACTTC. The full variable domain, completed from the reference TRBV19 and TRBJ2-7 proteins outside the CDR3, reads DGGITQSPKYLFRKEGQNVTLSCEQNLNHDAMYWYRQDPGQGLRLIYYSQIVNDFQKGDIAEGYSVSREKKESFPLTVTSAQKNPTAFYLCASSTIAGGYEQYFGPGTRLTVT.